Listed below are T cell receptor beta chains from one sample, sequenced in a study of T cells in Graves' hyperthyroidism and ophthalmopathy. TCRdb re-analysed the multiplex PCR reads in MiXCR, keeping a single row per CDR3 protein. The data hold approximately 590,000 distinct CDR3 sequences, with 15% to 17% observed a single time. Sequenced sample: blood. These receptor sequences come from a woman in her twenties or thirties with Graves' hyperthyroidism. Both conserved end residues are part of each CDR3. The order of the fields is J gene, clone size, D gene, V gene, CDR3 DNA, CDR3 protein. A D gene is named only where the DNA matches it firmly. Some rows mark clone size as missing; the rest say once, few, many or name a class of expanded clone.

J gene: TRBJ2-3
clone size: NA
D gene: TRBD2
V gene: TRBV27
CDR3 DNA: TGTGCCAGCAGTTCGAGACTAGCGAGAGAGCAGGATACGCAGTATTTT
CDR3 protein: CASSSRLAREQDTQYF

J gene: TRBJ1-5
clone size: NA
D gene: NA
V gene: TRBV10-3
CDR3 DNA: TGTGCCATCAGTGAGGGAATCGGTCAGCCCCAGCATTTT
CDR3 protein: CAISEGIGQPQHF

J gene: TRBJ2-6
clone size: many
D gene: NA
V gene: TRBV7-9
CDR3 DNA: TGTGCCAGCAGCTTAGCATATATCCCCCCCAACTCTGGGGCCAACGTCCTGACTTTC
CDR3 protein: CASSLAYIPPNSGANVLTF

J gene: TRBJ1-2
clone size: few
D gene: NA
V gene: TRBV20-1
CDR3 DNA: TGCAGTGCTAGAGGACTCAGAAACTATGGCTACACCTTC
CDR3 protein: CSARGLRNYGYTF

J gene: TRBJ2-1
clone size: few
D gene: TRBD2
V gene: TRBV5-1
CDR3 DNA: TGCGCCAGCAGCCACCCGATCAGCGGGAGTCGAAATGAGCAGTTCTTC
CDR3 protein: CASSHPISGSRNEQFF

J gene: TRBJ2-6
clone size: NA
D gene: NA
V gene: TRBV6-5
CDR3 DNA: TGTGCCAGCAGTTACGCGGTCTCTGGGGCCAACGTCCTGACTTTC
CDR3 protein: CASSYAVSGANVLTF

J gene: TRBJ2-1
clone size: few
D gene: TRBD2
V gene: TRBV10-3
CDR3 DNA: TGTGCCATCCCAACTAGCGGGGAGTCCTACAATGAGCAGTTCTTC
CDR3 protein: CAIPTSGESYNEQFF

J gene: TRBJ2-7
clone size: many
D gene: NA
V gene: TRBV6-1
CDR3 DNA: TGTGCCAGCAGTGAAGAGAGGGCCGGCGAGCAGTACTTC
CDR3 protein: CASSEERAGEQYF

J gene: TRBJ1-4
clone size: many
D gene: NA
V gene: TRBV11-2
CDR3 DNA: TGTGCCAGCAGCTTAGGGACAGTTAATGAAAAACTGTTTTTT
CDR3 protein: CASSLGTVNEKLFF

J gene: TRBJ2-7
clone size: many
D gene: TRBD2
V gene: TRBV28
CDR3 DNA: TGTGCCAGCAGTTTCTTCCTAGCGGGAGCCCCCTACGAGCAGTACTTC
CDR3 protein: CASSFFLAGAPYEQYF

J gene: TRBJ2-1
clone size: many
D gene: NA
V gene: TRBV28
CDR3 DNA: TGTGCCAGCAGTTTGGAAGATAGGGGTAGTCGGGATGAGCAGTTCTTC
CDR3 protein: CASSLEDRGSRDEQFF

J gene: TRBJ1-3
clone size: few
D gene: NA
V gene: TRBV20-1
CDR3 DNA: TGCAGTGCTAGGGGGCCTCTAAGGGGGAGGAACACCATATATTTT
CDR3 protein: CSARGPLRGRNTIYF

J gene: TRBJ2-2
clone size: NA
D gene: NA
V gene: TRBV10-3
CDR3 DNA: TGTGCCATCAGTGAGAACCGGGGCCGACTAGATAACGGGGAGCTGTTTTTT
CDR3 protein: CAISENRGRLDNGELFF

J gene: TRBJ2-1
clone size: many
D gene: NA
V gene: TRBV10-3
CDR3 DNA: TGTGCCATCTCTTGGAGGGACCCGTACAATGAGCAGTTCTTC
CDR3 protein: CAISWRDPYNEQFF